The 10 T cell receptor beta chains below were found in one sample sequenced in a study of cytomegalovirus exposure and HLA in healthy donors. Data came from immunoSEQ multiplex PCR; TCRdb stores just in-frame clones and leaves some out. The sample yields 130,000 to 150,000 clones, about 87% seen once. Sequencing was carried out using PBMCs. The receptors were sampled from a man aged 18-30 years in good health and CMV-seropositive.

CDR3 residues: CASSPLAGGDAGETQYF. The CDR3 coding sequence is TGTGCCAGCAGTCCACTAGCGGGGGGAGACGCGGGTGAGACCCAGTACTTC. J is TRBJ2-5 and V is TRBV27, with TRBD2 matching over 12 bases. There are 17 residues in the CDR3. CDR1 is MNHEY, CDR2 SMNVEV, per germline (reference sequence). With 5 bases clipped from V and 5 bases from J, the junction kept 12 bases outside the gene matches.

CDR3 bases: TGTGCCAGCAGCTTAGATCGGGACAGTAACACCGGGGAGCTGTTTTTT. It specifies CASSLDRDSNTGELFF. This rearrangement joins TRBV11-2 to TRBJ2-2; 7 bases are shared with TRBD1. Germline V lookup: CDR1 SGHAT, CDR2 FQNNGV. The V segment lost 0 bases and the J segment 2 bases; nucleotides outside the gene matches: 3. CDR3 size: 16 residues.

The chain carries TRBV19 and TRBJ2-2; the D is unclear. CDR1 is LNHDA and CDR2 is SQIVND in the germline V gene (reference sequence). CDR3 size: 12 residues. V lost 6 bases and J 7 bases, leaving 9 bases between the germline ends. The CDR3 nucleotides read TGTGCCAGTAGATGGCAGTACGGGGAGCTGTTTTTT. This translates into CASRWQYGELFF.

This chain uses TRBV5-1 with TRBJ2-7; D may be TRBD1 (5 bases). The germline V gene encodes CDR1 SGHRS and CDR2 YFSETQ. Deletions cut 4 bases from V and 0 bases from J, with 14 bases between. The CDR3 loop spans 15 amino acids. CDR3 nucleotide sequence: TGCGCCAGCAGCCCCCGACCCCAGGGCTCCTACGAGCAGTACTTC. Translating it yields CASSPRPQGSYEQYF.

The rearrangement links TRBV4-1 to TRBJ1-6; 7 bases are shared with TRBD1. Germline V gene lookup returns CDR1 MGHRA and CDR2 YSYEKL. This CDR3 has 15 residues. The V and J ends lost 2 bases and 10 bases, in that order; junction bases with no gene match: 8. CDR3 amino acids: CASSQSDRSGSPLHF. Here the CDR3 DNA reads TGCGCCAGCAGCCAATCGGACAGGTCCGGATCACCCCTCCACTTT.

This chain links TRBV19 with TRBJ2-1; weak D call: TRBD1 (6 bases). V was pared by 6 bases and J by 3 bases, with 18 bases between. Per the germline V gene, CDR1 is LNHDA and CDR2 is SQIVND (reference sequence). The CDR3 is 16 amino acids. CDR3 protein: CASRKRQDRNYNEQFF. CDR3 DNA sequence: TGTGCCAGTAGAAAAAGGCAAGACAGGAACTACAATGAGCAGTTCTTC.

The chain is built from TRBV4-1 and TRBJ2-3, with a possible D match to TRBD1 (5 bases). V was pared by 3 bases and J by 3 bases, with 19 bases between. The germline gives CDR1 MGHRA, CDR2 YSYEKL. There are 17 residues in the CDR3. CDR3 nucleotides: TGCGCCAGCAGCCACCAGGGTCAAGAACCGGGTACAGATACGCAGTATTTT. Amino acids: CASSHQGQEPGTDTQYF.

This clone was detected only once. This rearrangement joins TRBV28 to TRBJ2-7; TRBD2 might be the D (5 bases). The CDR3 sequence is 14 residues long. With 3 bases removed from V and 2 bases from J, the gap between germline ends came to 11 bases. Germline CDR1 is MDHEN and CDR2 is SYDVKM. This CDR3 is CASSFLAGPYEQYF. Here the CDR3 DNA reads TGTGCCAGCAGTTTCCTCGCGGGCCCCTACGAGCAGTACTTC.

This chain uses TRBV4-1 with TRBJ1-4, with TRBD1 matching 9 bases. With 4 bases clipped from V and 7 bases from J, the junction kept 10 bases outside the gene matches. CDR1 and CDR2 from the germline V gene are MGHRA and YSYEKL. The CDR3 totals 16 residues. The CDR3 coding sequence is TGCGCCAGCAGCCTCGGACCGGACAGGGGAAGTGAAAAACTGTTTTTT. This codes for CASSLGPDRGSEKLFF.

This clone ranks as medium-sized. The chain couples TRBV6-4 to TRBJ2-2; D is ambiguous. With 0 bases removed from V and 5 bases from J, the gap between germline ends came to 4 bases. The CDR3 is made up of 13 amino acids. CDR1 is MRHNA, CDR2 SNTAGT, per germline. The CDR3 loop is CASSDSATGELFF. The DNA of the CDR3 is TGTGCCAGCAGTGACTCAGCGACCGGGGAGCTGTTTTTT.